Shown below are 5 T cell receptor beta chains from a single sample sequenced in a study of blood T cell repertoires in COVID-19. The table came from immunoSEQ multiplex PCR; TCRdb's copy has only in-frame clones and leaves some out. Among 90,000 to 120,000 clones listed, about nine tenths were seen once. The sequenced sample was peripheral blood. The origin of the receptors is a woman in her twenties or thirties with acute or convalescent COVID-19.

The chain combines TRBV6-6 with TRBJ2-3, with 8 nucleotides matching TRBD1. The CDR3 extends over 16 amino acids. Germline CDR1 reads MNHNY; CDR2 reads SVGAGI (reference sequence). Losses at the gene ends were 3 bases for V and 1 base for J; bases not matched to a gene: 6. CDR3 nucleotide sequence: TGTGCCAGCAGTTATAACAGGGGGTCCCGCACAGATACGCAGTATTTT. Protein: CASSYNRGSRTDTQYF.

The CDR3 region has the DNA TGTGCCAGCAGCTATAAAGCGGGGGGGCGGTCCTACAATGAGCAGTTCTTC. It encodes CASSYKAGGRSYNEQFF. The rearrangement links TRBV7-8 to TRBJ2-1, with 10 bases matching TRBD2. V dropped 4 bases and J dropped 1; count of bases not matched to a gene: 7. Looked up from germline, CDR1 is SGHVS and CDR2 is FQNEAQ. CDR3 length equals 17 residues.

The genes are TRBV30 and TRBJ1-1; D unresolved. The CDR3 length is 14 residues. Germline V lookup: CDR1 GTSNPN, CDR2 SVGIG (reference sequence). Trimming removed 4 bases at V and 5 bases at J, with 17 bases between. CDR3 in DNA: TGTGCCTGGACTGTAGGACGGAGGGCAACTGAAGCTTTCTTT. Protein: CAWTVGRRATEAFF.

This chain links TRBV30 with TRBJ1-2, with 7 nucleotides matching TRBD1. CDR3 length: 17 residues. The junction had 15 bases not matched to a gene; V was cut back by 3 bases and J by 2 bases. Germline CDR1 and CDR2: GTSNPN and SVGIG (reference sequence). CDR3 in DNA: TGTGCCTGGAGCCCTCGGGGGCGACAGGGACCCAACTATGGCTACACCTTC. It is translated as CAWSPRGRQGPNYGYTF.

The rearrangement joins TRBV3-1 (or the pseudogene TRBV3-2) to TRBJ2-7; a possible D gene is TRBD1 (5 bases). The V end was cut by 1 base, the J end by 0 bases, with 10 bases between. The CDR3 runs to 15 residues. CDR1 and CDR2 (germline): LGHDT, YNNKEL (reference sequence). The CDR3 here is CASSQGARGSYEQYF. The CDR3 nucleotides are TGTGCCAGCAGCCAAGGAGCTAGGGGCTCCTACGAGCAGTACTTC.